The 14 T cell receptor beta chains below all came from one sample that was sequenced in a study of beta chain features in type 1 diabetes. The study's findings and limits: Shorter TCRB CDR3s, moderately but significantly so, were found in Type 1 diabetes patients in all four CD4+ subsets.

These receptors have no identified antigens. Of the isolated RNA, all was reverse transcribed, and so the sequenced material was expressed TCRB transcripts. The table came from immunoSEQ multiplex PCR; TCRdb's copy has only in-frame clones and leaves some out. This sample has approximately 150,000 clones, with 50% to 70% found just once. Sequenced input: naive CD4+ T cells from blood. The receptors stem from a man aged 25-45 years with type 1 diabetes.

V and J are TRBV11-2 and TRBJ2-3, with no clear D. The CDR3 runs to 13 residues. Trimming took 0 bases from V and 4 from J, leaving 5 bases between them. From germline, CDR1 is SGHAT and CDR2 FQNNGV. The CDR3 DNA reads TGTGCCAGCAGCTTAGATTACCCAGATACGCAGTATTTT. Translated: CASSLDYPDTQYF.

DNA of the CDR3: TGCGCCAGCAGCCTTCGGACAGAAAGATATGGCTACACCTTC. The encoded protein is CASSLRTERYGYTF. The chain has TRBV4-3 and TRBJ1-2; TRBD1 is a possible D gene (6 bases). Germline assignment: CDR1 LGHNA and CDR2 YSLEER. The CDR3 is 14 amino acids. Trimming took 4 bases from V and 5 from J, leaving 14 bases between them.

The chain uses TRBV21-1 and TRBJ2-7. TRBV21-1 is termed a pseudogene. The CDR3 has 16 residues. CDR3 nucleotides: TGTGCCAGCAGCAAAGTTGAGTACTCGGCCTCCTACGAGCAGTACTTC. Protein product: CASSKVEYSASYEQYF.

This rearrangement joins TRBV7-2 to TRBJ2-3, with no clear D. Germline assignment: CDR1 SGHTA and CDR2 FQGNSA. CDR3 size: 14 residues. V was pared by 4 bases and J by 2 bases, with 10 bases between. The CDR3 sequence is CASSSRPDTDTQYF. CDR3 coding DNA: TGTGCCAGCAGCTCCCGGCCGGACACAGATACGCAGTATTTT.

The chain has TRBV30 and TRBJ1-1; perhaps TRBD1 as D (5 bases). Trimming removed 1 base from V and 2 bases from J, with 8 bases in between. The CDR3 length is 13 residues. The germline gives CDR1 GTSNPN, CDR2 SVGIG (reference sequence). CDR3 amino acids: CAWSAGLNTEAFF. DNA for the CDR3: TGTGCCTGGAGTGCGGGGCTAAACACTGAAGCTTTCTTT.

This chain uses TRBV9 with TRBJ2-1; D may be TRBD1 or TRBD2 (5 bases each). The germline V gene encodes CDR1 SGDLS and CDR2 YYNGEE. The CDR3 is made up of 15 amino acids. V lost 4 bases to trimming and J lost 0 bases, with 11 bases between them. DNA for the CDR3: TGTGCCAGCAGCATAGACAGCGGCTCCTACAATGAGCAGTTCTTC. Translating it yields CASSIDSGSYNEQFF.

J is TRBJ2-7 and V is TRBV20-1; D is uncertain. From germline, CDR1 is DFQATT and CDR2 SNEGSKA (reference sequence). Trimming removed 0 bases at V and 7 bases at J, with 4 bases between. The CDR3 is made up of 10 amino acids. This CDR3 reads CSARDTEQYF. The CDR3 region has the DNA TGCAGTGCTAGAGATACTGAGCAGTACTTC.

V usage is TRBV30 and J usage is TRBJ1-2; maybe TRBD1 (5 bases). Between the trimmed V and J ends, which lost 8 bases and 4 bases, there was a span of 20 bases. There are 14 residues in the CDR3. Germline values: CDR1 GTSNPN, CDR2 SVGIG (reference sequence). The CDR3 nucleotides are TGTGCCCGGACCAGGGACGGCGGGGGCTATGGCTACACCTTC. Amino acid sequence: CARTRDGGGYGYTF. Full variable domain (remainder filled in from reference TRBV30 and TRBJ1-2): SQTIHQWPATLVQPVGSPLSLECTVEGTSNPNLYWYRQAAGRGLQLLFYSVGIGQISSEVPQNLSASRPQDRQFILSSKKLLLSDSGFYLCARTRDGGGYGYTFGSGTRLTVV.

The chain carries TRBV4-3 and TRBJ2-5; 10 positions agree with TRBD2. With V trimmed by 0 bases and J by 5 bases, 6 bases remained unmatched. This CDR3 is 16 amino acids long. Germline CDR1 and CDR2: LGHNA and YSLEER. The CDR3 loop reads CASSQDSGGPEETQYF. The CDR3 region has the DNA TGCGCCAGCAGCCAAGATAGCGGGGGGCCGGAGGAGACCCAGTACTTC.

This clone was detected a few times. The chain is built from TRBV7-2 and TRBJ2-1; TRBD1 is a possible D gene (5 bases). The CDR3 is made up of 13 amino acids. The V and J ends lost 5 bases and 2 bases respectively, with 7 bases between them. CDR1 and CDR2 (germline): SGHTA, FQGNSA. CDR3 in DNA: TGTGCCAGCAGCCTCAGGGCCTACAATGAGCAGTTCTTC. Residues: CASSLRAYNEQFF.

The CDR3 here is CASSVTGTAETQYF. CDR3 bases: TGTGCCAGCAGCGTAACAGGAACCGCGGAGACCCAGTACTTC. The J gene is TRBJ2-5, the V gene TRBV9, with D possibly matching TRBD1 (5 bases). Trimming removed 1 base at V and 5 bases at J, with 12 bases between. The V gene's germline CDR1 is SGDLS and CDR2 YYNGEE. CDR3 size: 14 residues.

The CDR3 protein is CASRPQQVNTEAFF. Written as DNA, the CDR3 is TGTGCCAGCCGGCCCCAACAGGTGAACACTGAAGCTTTCTTT. The chain has TRBV5-6 and TRBJ1-1; weak D call: TRBD1 (5 bases). The germline V and J ends were trimmed by 7 bases and 0 bases, with 13 bases remaining between them. Germline V lookup: CDR1 SGHDT, CDR2 YYEEEE. The CDR3 runs 14 residues.

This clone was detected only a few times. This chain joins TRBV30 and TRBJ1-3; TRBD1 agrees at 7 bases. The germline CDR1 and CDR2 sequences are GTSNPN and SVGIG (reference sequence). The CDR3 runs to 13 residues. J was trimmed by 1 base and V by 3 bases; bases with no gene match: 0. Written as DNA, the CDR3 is TGTGCCTGGAGACAGGGGTCTGGAAACACCATATATTTT. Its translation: CAWRQGSGNTIYF.

CDR3 in amino acids: CASSLRSVSFF. The CDR3, as DNA: TGTGCCAGCAGCCTGCGGTCCGTGTCCTTCTTT. The V gene is TRBV14, the J gene TRBJ1-1; no clear D gene. With 4 bases removed from V and 14 bases from J, the gap between germline ends came to 14 bases. This CDR3 has 11 amino acids. CDR1 and CDR2 (germline): SGHDN, FVKESK.